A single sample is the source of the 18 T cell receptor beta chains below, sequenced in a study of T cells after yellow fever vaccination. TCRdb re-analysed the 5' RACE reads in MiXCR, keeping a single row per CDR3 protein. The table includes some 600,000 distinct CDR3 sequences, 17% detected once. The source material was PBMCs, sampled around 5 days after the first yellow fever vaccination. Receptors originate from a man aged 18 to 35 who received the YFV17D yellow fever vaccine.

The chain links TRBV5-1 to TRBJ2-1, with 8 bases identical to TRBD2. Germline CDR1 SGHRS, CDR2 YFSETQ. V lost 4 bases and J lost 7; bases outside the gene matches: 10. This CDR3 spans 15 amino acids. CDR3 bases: TGCGCCAGCAGCCTCGGGACTAGGCTAGAGAATGAGCAGTTCTTC. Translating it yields CASSLGTRLENEQFF.

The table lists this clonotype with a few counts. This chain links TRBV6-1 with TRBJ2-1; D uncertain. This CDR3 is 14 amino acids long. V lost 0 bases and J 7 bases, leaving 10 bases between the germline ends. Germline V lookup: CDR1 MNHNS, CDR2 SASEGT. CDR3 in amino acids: CASSEAVGWNEQFF. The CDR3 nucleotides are TGTGCCAGCAGTGAAGCTGTAGGGTGGAATGAGCAGTTCTTC.

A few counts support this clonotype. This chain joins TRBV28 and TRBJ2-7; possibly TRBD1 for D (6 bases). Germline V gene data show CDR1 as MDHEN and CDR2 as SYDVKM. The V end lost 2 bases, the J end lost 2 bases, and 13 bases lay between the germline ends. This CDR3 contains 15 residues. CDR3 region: CASSLQDSQTYEQYV. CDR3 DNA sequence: TGTGCCAGCAGTTTACAGGACAGCCAGACCTACGAGCAGTACGTC.

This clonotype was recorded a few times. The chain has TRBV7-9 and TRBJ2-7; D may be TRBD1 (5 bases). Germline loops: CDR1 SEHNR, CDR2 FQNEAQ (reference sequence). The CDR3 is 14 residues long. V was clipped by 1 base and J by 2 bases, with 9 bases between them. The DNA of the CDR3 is TGTGCCAGCAGCTTAGGTGGCAGGGCCTACGAGCAGTACTTC. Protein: CASSLGGRAYEQYF.

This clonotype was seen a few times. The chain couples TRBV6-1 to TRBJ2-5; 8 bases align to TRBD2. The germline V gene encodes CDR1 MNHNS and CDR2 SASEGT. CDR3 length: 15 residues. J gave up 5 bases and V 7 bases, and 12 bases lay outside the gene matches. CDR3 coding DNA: TGTGCCAGCACCGCGACGGGGGGGCTAGGGGAGACCCAGTACTTC. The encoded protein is CASTATGGLGETQYF.

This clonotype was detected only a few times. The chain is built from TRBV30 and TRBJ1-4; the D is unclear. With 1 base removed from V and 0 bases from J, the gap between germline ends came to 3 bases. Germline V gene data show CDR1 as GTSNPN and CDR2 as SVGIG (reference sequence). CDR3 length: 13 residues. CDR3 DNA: TGTGCCTGGAGTGGTTCAACTAATGAAAAACTGTTTTTT. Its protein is CAWSGSTNEKLFF. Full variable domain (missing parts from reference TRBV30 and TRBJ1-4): SQTIHQWPATLVQPVGSPLSLECTVEGTSNPNLYWYRQAAGRGLQLLFYSVGIGQISSEVPQNLSASRPQDRQFILSSKKLLLSDSGFYLCAWSGSTNEKLFFGSGTQLSVL.

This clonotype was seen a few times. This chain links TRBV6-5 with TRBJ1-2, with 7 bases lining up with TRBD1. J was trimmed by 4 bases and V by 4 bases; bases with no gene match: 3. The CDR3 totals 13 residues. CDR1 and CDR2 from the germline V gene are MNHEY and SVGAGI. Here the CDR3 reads CASSLTGIYGYTF. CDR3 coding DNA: TGTGCCAGCAGTTTGACAGGGATCTATGGCTACACCTTC.

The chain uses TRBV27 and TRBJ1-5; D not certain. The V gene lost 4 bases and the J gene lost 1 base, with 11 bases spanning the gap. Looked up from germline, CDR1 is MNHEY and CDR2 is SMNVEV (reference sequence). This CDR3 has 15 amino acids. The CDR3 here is CASSSLPGSNQPQHF. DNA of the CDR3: TGTGCCAGCAGTTCTCTGCCGGGGAGCAATCAGCCCCAGCATTTT.

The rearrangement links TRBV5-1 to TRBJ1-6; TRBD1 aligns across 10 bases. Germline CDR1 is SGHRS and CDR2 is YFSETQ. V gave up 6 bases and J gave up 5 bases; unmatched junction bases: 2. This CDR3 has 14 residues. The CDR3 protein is CASTGTGDNSPLHF. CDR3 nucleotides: TGCGCCAGCACCGGGACAGGGGATAATTCACCCCTCCACTTT.

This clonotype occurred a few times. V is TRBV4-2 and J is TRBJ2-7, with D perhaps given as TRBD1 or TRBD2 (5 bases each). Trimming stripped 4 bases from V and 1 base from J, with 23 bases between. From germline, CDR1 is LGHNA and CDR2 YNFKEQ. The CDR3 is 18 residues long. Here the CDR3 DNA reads TGTGCCAGCAGCCCCTTGGGACCATCTAATTTGAAATCCTACGAGCAGTACTTC. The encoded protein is CASSPLGPSNLKSYEQYF.

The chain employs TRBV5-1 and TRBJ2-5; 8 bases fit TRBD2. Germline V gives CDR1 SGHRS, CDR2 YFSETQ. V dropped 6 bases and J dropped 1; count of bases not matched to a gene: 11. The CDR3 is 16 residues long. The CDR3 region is CASILPTGGPQETQYF. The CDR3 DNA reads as TGCGCCAGCATCTTACCCACGGGGGGGCCCCAAGAGACCCAGTACTTC. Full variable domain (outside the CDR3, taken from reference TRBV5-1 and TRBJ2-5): KAGVTQTPRYLIKTRGQQVTLSCSPISGHRSVSWYQQTPGQGLQFLFEYFSETQRNKGNFPGRFSGRQFSNSRSEMNVSTLELGDSALYLCASILPTGGPQETQYFGPGTRLLVL.

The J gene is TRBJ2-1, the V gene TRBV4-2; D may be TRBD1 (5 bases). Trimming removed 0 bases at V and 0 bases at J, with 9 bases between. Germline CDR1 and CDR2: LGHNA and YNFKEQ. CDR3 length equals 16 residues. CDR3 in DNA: TGTGCCAGCAGCCAAGAGGGGCAGAGCTCCTACAATGAGCAGTTCTTC. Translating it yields CASSQEGQSSYNEQFF.

In DNA form, the CDR3 reads TGCAGTGCTAGCTCTACCCCGTTCTTC. Its translation: CSASSTPFF. The V gene is TRBV20-1, the J gene TRBJ2-1; no reliable D call. The V and J ends lost 3 bases and 15 bases respectively, with 9 bases between them. From germline, CDR1 is DFQATT and CDR2 SNEGSKA (reference sequence). CDR3 length equals 9 residues.

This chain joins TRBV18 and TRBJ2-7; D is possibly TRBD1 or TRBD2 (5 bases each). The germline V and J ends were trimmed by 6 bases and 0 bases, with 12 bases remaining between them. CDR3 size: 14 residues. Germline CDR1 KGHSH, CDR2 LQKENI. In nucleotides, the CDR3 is TGTGCCAGCTCGGTGGGACGGGACTCCTACGAGCAGTACGTC. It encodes CASSVGRDSYEQYV.

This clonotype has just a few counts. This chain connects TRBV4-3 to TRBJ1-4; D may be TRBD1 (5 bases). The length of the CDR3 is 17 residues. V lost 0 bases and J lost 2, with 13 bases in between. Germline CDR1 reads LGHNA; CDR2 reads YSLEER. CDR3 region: CASSQDGRESTNEKLFF. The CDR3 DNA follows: TGCGCCAGCAGCCAAGACGGCAGGGAATCGACTAATGAAAAACTGTTTTTT.

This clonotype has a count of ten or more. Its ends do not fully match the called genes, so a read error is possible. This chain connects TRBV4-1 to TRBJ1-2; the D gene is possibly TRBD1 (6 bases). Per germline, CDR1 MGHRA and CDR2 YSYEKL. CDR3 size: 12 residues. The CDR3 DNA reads TGTGCCAGCAGCCAGGACAGCTATGGCTACACCTTC. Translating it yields CASSQDSYGYTF.

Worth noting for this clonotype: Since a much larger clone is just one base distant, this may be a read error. CDR3 sequence: CDSSSQGAGADTQYF. DNA for the CDR3: TGTGACAGCTCCTCGCAGGGGGCAGGAGCAGATACGCAGTATTTT. J is TRBJ2-3 and V is TRBV5-6, with 8 bases lining up with TRBD1. CDR3 length: 15 residues. The germline CDR1 and CDR2 sequences are SGHDT and YYEEEE.

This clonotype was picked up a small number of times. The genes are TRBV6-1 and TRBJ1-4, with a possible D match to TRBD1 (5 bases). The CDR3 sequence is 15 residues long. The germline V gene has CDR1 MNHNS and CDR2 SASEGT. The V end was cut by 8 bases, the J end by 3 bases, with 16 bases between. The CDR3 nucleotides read TGTGCCAGCCGCCTACCAGGGATATCTAATGAAAAACTGTTTTTT. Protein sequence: CASRLPGISNEKLFF.